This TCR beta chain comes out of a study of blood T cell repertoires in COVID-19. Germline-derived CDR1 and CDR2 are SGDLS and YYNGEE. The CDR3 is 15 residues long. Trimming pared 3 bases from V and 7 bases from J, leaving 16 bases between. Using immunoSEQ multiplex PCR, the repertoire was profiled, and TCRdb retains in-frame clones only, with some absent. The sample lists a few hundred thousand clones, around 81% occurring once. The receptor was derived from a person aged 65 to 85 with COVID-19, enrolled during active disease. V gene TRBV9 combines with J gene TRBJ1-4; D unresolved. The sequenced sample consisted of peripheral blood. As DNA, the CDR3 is TGTGCCAGCAGCGCAACCAACGGACTGTTTGAAAAACTGTTTTTT. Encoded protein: CASSATNGLFEKLFF.